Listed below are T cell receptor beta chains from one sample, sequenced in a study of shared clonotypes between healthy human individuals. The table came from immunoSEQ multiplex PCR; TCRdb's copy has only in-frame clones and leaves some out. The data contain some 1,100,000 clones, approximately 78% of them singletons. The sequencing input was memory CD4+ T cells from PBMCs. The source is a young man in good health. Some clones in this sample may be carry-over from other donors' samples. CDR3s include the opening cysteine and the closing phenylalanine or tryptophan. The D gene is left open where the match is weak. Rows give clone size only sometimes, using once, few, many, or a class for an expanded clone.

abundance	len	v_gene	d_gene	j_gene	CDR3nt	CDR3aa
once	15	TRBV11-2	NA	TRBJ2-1	TGTGCCAGCACCGGGCTAACAGGCCGGCACAATGAGCAGTTCTTC	CASTGLTGRHNEQFF
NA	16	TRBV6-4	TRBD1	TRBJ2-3	TGTGCCAGCAGAATCGACAGGGATCCTAGCACAGATACGCAGTATTTT	CASRIDRDPSTDTQYF
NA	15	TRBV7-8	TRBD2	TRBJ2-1	TGTGCCAGCAGCTCCAGCGGGAGTCCCCACAATGAGCAGTTCTTC	CASSSSGSPHNEQFF
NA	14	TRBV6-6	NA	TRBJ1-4	TGTGCCAGCAGTTATAGTCCGGGTCGGGAAAAACTGTTTTTT	CASSYSPGREKLFF
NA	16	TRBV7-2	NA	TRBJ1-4	TGTGCCAGCAGCTTAGTTCCTGGTAAACAGGGTGAAAAACTGTTTTTT	CASSLVPGKQGEKLFF
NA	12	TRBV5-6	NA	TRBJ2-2	TGTGCCAGCAGCTTGTTAGGCGGGGAGCTGTTTTTT	CASSLLGGELFF
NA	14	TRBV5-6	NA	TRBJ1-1	TGTGCCAGCAGCTTCTTACAGGGTGTCACTGAAGCTTTCTTT	CASSFLQGVTEAFF
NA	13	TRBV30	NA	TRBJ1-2	TGTGCCTGTAGTTCTCTCGACAAATATGGCTACACCTTC	CACSSLDKYGYTF
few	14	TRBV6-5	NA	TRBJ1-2	TGTGCCAGCAGTTACTCTGGACAGTCATCAGGCTACACCTTC	CASSYSGQSSGYTF
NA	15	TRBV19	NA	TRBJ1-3	TGTGCCAGCCTATTCCGTGGTGGCTCTGGAAACACCATATATTTT	CASLFRGGSGNTIYF
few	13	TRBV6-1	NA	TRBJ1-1	TGTGCCAGCAGTGTCGACCTGAACACTGAAGCTTTCTTT	CASSVDLNTEAFF
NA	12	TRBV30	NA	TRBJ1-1	TGTGCCTGGAAACGCCGGAACACTGAAGCTTTCTTT	CAWKRRNTEAFF
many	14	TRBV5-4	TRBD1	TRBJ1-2	TGTGCCAGCAGCTCGACAGGGGGAAGGTATGGCTACACCTTC	CASSSTGGRYGYTF
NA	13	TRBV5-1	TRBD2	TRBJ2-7	TGCGCCAGCAGGACGCGGGAGGGCTACGAGCAGTACTTC	CASRTREGYEQYF
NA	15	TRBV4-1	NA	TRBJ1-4	TGCGCCAGCAGCCAAGACGCAGGGTTCAATGAAAAACTGTTTTTT	CASSQDAGFNEKLFF
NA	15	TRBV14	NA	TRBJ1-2	TGTGCCAGCAGCCAAACGCTCGGGAGTAACTATGGCTACACCTTC	CASSQTLGSNYGYTF
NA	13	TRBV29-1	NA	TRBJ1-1	TGCAGCGTTGGTGTAAATTTGGGGACTGAAGCTTTCTTT	CSVGVNLGTEAFF
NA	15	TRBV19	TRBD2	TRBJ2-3	TGTGCCAGTAGTAGCGGGAGACAAAGCATCGATACGCAGTATTTT	CASSSGRQSIDTQYF
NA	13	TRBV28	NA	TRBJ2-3	TGTGCCAGCACCGGGGTGGGGACAGATACGCAGTATTTT	CASTGVGTDTQYF
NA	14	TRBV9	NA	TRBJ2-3	TGTGCCAGCAGCCCCTCCCCTTACACAGATACGCAGTATTTT	CASSPSPYTDTQYF
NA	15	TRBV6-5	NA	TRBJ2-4	TGTGCCAGCAGTTACTCCCACCACCGGAAAAACATTCAGTACTTC	CASSYSHHRKNIQYF
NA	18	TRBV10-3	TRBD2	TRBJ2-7	TGTGCCATCAGAGACGAACGTTCTAGCGGGGCTTACTCCTACGAGCAGTACTTC	CAIRDERSSGAYSYEQYF
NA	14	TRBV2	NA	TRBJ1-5	TGTGCCAGCAGTGACGAATTGGCCCAGGGGCCCCAGCATTTT	CASSDELAQGPQHF
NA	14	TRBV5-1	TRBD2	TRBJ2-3	TGCGCCAGCAGAGCGGGGAGCAGCACAGATACGCAGTATTTT	CASRAGSSTDTQYF
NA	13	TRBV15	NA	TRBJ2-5	TGTGCCACCGGGGGACGGAACCAAGAGACCCAGTACTTC	CATGGRNQETQYF
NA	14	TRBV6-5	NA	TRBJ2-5	TGTGCCAGCAGCCCCTCGAGGGGCCCGGGGGCCCAGTACTTC	CASSPSRGPGAQYF
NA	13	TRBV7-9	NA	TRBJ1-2	TGTGCCAGCAGCTTAGATACAGGGCATGGCTACACCTTC	CASSLDTGHGYTF
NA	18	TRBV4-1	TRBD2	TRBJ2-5	TGCGCCAGCAGCCAAGATTCCGAGAGCGGGAGAGCCACCGGGACCCAGTACTTC	CASSQDSESGRATGTQYF
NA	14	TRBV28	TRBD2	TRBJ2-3	TGTGCCAGCAGGGGCGGGAGGTTTGGAGATACGCAGTATTTT	CASRGGRFGDTQYF
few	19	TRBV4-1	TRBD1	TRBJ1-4	TGCGCCAGCAGCCAACCAGGGGGGACAGCTGGGGGAACTAATGAAAAACTGTTTTTT	CASSQPGGTAGGTNEKLFF
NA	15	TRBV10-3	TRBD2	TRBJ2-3	TGTGCCATCAGTGAGACTAGCGGGACCACAGATACGCAGTATTTT	CAISETSGTTDTQYF
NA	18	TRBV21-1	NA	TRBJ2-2	TGTGCCAGCAGCACCCGTCAGTCCAGGCCTGCGAACACCGGGGAGCTGTTTTTT	CASSTRQSRPANTGELFF
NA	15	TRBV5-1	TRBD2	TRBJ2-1	TGCGCCAGCAGCTTGGGGAGCGGGAGAGGCAATGAGCAGTTCTTC	CASSLGSGRGNEQFF
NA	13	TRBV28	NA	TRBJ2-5	TGTGCCAGCAGTTTGGGAGGTAGGGAGACCCAGTACTTC	CASSLGGRETQYF
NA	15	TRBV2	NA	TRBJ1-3	TGTGCCAGCAGTGAATTGGGGGCGCCTGGAAACACCATATATTTT	CASSELGAPGNTIYF
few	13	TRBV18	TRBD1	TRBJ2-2	TGTGCCAGCTCACAGGGGGCGACCGGGGAGCTGTTTTTT	CASSQGATGELFF
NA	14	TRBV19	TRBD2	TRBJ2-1	TGTGCCAGCCGAAGGACTAGCGGATACAATGAGCAGTTCTTC	CASRRTSGYNEQFF
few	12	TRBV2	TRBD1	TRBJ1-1	TGTGCCAGCACAGGGGGAGGCACTGAAGCTTTCTTT	CASTGGGTEAFF
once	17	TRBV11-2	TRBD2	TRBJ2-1	TGTGCCAGCAGCTTAGACTCCGGGACTAGCCGATACAATGAGCAGTTCTTC	CASSLDSGTSRYNEQFF
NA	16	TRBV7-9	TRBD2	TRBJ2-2	TGTGCCAGCAGCGCGGGACTAGCGGGAGTCGCCGGGGAGCTGTTTTTT	CASSAGLAGVAGELFF
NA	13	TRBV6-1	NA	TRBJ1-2	TGTGCCAGCACCCTGGAGGAGTATTATGGCTACACCTTC	CASTLEEYYGYTF
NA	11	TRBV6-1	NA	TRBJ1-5	TGTGCCAGCGGGAGGTCGCCACCCCAGCATTTT	CASGRSPPQHF
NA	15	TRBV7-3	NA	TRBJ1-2	TGTGCCAGCACCCCATTGGGTGGGCTAAACTATGGCTACACCTTC	CASTPLGGLNYGYTF
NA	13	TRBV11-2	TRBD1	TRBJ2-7	TGTGCCAGCAGCTCCGACAGGGAGTACGAGCAGTACTTC	CASSSDREYEQYF
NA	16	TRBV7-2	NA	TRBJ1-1	TGTGCCAGCAGCTTAGACGCTCTTTCAAGGAACACTGAAGCTTTCTTT	CASSLDALSRNTEAFF
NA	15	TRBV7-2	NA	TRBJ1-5	TGTGCCAGCAGCTTAGCGGTTTCGGGTGTCCGGCCCCAGCATTTT	CASSLAVSGVRPQHF
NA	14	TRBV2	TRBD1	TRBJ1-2	TGTGCCAGCAGTCGGTCAGGGGGTTTCTATGGCTACACCTTC	CASSRSGGFYGYTF
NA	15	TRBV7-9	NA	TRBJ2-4	TGTGCCAGCAGCTTAGCGGGGGCAGCCAAAAACATTCAGTACTTC	CASSLAGAAKNIQYF
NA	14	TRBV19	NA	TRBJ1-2	TGTGCCAGTAGCCTCAGGGGCCGCCGTAATGGCTACACCTTC	CASSLRGRRNGYTF
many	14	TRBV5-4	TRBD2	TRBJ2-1	TGTGCCAGCAGCTTACTGGGGAGGGCGAATGAGCAGTTCTTC	CASSLLGRANEQFF
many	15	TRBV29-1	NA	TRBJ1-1	TGCAGCGGCGGCCCAGGTTGGGGTATGAACACTGAAGCTTTCTTT	CSGGPGWGMNTEAFF
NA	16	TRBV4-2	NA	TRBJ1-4	TGTGCCAGCAGCCAAGAACCCACCGGGGGATATGAAAAACTGTTTTTT	CASSQEPTGGYEKLFF
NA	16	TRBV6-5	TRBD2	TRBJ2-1	TGTGCCAGCAGTTACTCGAGGACTAGCTCCTACAATGAGCAGTTCTTC	CASSYSRTSSYNEQFF